Below, 19 T cell receptor beta chains from the same sample are listed, as sequenced in a study of T cell responses to AZD1222 COVID-19 vaccine. Clones were sequenced by immunoSEQ multiplex PCR, and TCRdb holds only the in-frame ones, with some missing. This sample yields around 120,000 clones, of which around nine tenths are seen a single time; approximately 2.5% belongs to the top ten. Material: peripheral blood, obtained on day 0 of AZD1222 vaccination. Receptors originate from an adult in good health.

The V call is TRBV3-1 (or the pseudogene TRBV3-2), the J call TRBJ1-6; 7 bases are a match to TRBD1. V shed 4 bases, J shed 11 bases, and the junction held 8 bases outside the gene matches. Germline CDR1 is LGHDT and CDR2 is YNNKEL (reference sequence). CDR3 length equals 14 residues. The CDR3 sequence is CASSPNRDSAPLHF. The CDR3 DNA sequence: TGTGCCAGCAGCCCCAACAGGGACAGTGCACCCCTCCACTTT.

The V call is TRBV12-3 or TRBV12-4, the J call TRBJ1-6, with D possibly being TRBD1 (6 bases). The CDR3 loop spans 12 amino acids. V dropped 6 bases and J dropped 11 bases, with 11 bases sitting between them. The CDR3 DNA follows: TGTGCCAGCAGACCAGGGGTAACACCCCTCCACTTT. It translates to CASRPGVTPLHF.

The chain combines TRBV4-1 with TRBJ1-2, with 8 nucleotides matching TRBD1. J gave up 6 bases and V 2 bases, and 8 bases lay outside the gene matches. The CDR3 extends over 15 amino acids. Per the germline V gene, CDR1 is MGHRA and CDR2 is YSYEKL. Here the CDR3 reads CASSQSDRGSHGYTF. The CDR3 DNA reads TGCGCCAGCAGCCAAAGTGACAGGGGAAGCCATGGCTACACCTTC.

The rearrangement links TRBV5-1 to TRBJ2-7; TRBD1 matches 10 bases. This CDR3 is built from 16 residues. Losses at the gene ends were 2 bases for V and 0 bases for J; bases not matched to a gene: 5. Germline V CDR1 and CDR2: SGHRS, YFSETQ. CDR3 coding DNA: TGCGCCAGCAGCTTACGGACAGGGGGGAGCTCCTACGAGCAGTACTTC. Translating it yields CASSLRTGGSSYEQYF.

V gene TRBV3-1 (or the pseudogene TRBV3-2) combines with J gene TRBJ2-7, with 10 bases aligning to TRBD1. The CDR3 runs to 17 residues. The germline gives CDR1 LGHDT, CDR2 YNNKEL (reference sequence). V lost 2 bases, J lost 7 bases, and 14 bases stayed unmatched. CDR3 nucleotides: TGTGCCAGCAGCCAACTCTGGGGACAGGGGTTGATGGGAGAGCAGTACTTC. It encodes CASSQLWGQGLMGEQYF.

The gene calls are TRBV9 and TRBJ2-7; possible D gene TRBD1, 5 bases. Germline V CDR1 and CDR2: SGDLS, YYNGEE. Trimming pared 2 bases from V and 6 bases from J, leaving 18 bases between. This CDR3 has 15 residues. CDR3 sequence: CASSVGYRTGGEQYF. CDR3 coding DNA: TGTGCCAGCAGCGTGGGGTATCGCACAGGCGGCGAGCAGTACTTC.

The CDR3 protein is CASSFGRDTEAFF. In DNA form, the CDR3 reads TGTGCCAGCAGCTTTGGCAGAGACACTGAAGCTTTCTTT. V and J are TRBV11-3 and TRBJ1-1; no reliable D call. Trimming cost V 3 bases and J 3 bases, with 8 bases left between them. CDR1 SGHNT and CDR2 YENEEA come from the germline V gene. This CDR3 is 13 amino acids long.

This chain's CDR3 is CASRPGQGSDEKLFF. The CDR3 DNA reads TGTGCCAGCAGACCAGGACAGGGCAGTGATGAAAAACTGTTTTTT. The V call is TRBV4-2, the J call TRBJ1-4; the match to TRBD1 covers 8 bases. Looked up from germline, CDR1 is LGHNA and CDR2 is YNFKEQ. Trimming took 6 bases from V and 6 from J; bases not matched to a gene: 9. This CDR3 spans 15 amino acids.

The rearrangement uses TRBV5-1 and TRBJ1-1; D is unclear. Germline V gene data show CDR1 as SGHRS and CDR2 as YFSETQ. Trimming removed 1 base at V and 1 base at J, with 17 bases between. This CDR3 contains 17 residues. CDR3 nucleotides: TGCGCCAGCAGCTTGAGACCCGGGCCATCCGCGAACACTGAAGCTTTCTTT. The encoded protein is CASSLRPGPSANTEAFF.

This clone came up a few times. This chain links TRBV24-1 with TRBJ2-7; 10 nucleotides align to TRBD2. The V segment lost 7 bases and the J segment 2 bases; nucleotides outside the gene matches: 7. CDR1 and CDR2 (germline): KGHDR, SFDVKD. This CDR3 comprises 15 residues. CDR3 coding DNA: TGTGCCACCAGCACGCTAGCGGGGGACACCTACGAGCAGTACTTC. It yields the protein CATSTLAGDTYEQYF.

V usage is TRBV27 and J usage is TRBJ2-5; either TRBD1 or TRBD2 may fit D (5 bases each). The CDR3 is 15 amino acids. The V end was cut by 1 base, the J end by 4 bases, with 13 bases between. Germline V gene data show CDR1 as MNHEY and CDR2 as SMNVEV (reference sequence). For the CDR3, the DNA is TGTGCCAGCAGTTTATGGGGCGGGCTTGCAGAGACCCAGTACTTC. Its protein is CASSLWGGLAETQYF.

The genes are TRBV6-5 and TRBJ1-1; D remains unclear. The germline V gene has CDR1 MNHEY and CDR2 SVGAGI. V was clipped by 4 bases and J by 1 base, with 10 bases between them. CDR3 length equals 14 residues. The chain's CDR3 is CASSSKLGNTEAFF. For the CDR3, the DNA is TGTGCCAGCAGTTCCAAACTTGGGAACACTGAAGCTTTCTTT.

This chain connects TRBV21-1 to TRBJ1-4; TRBD1 is the table's D call, not checked against the DNA. TRBV21-1 counts as a pseudogene. The CDR3 loop spans 16 amino acids. The CDR3 reads CASSKASDSLGEKLFF. The CDR3 nucleotides are TGTGCCAGCAGCAAAGCTTCGGACAGCTTAGGCGAAAAACTGTTTTTT.

This chain links TRBV5-1 with TRBJ2-5; possible D gene TRBD2, 5 bases. The CDR3 spans 15 residues. From germline, CDR1 is SGHRS and CDR2 YFSETQ. Deletions cut 0 bases from V and 4 bases from J, with 13 bases between. The CDR3 DNA reads as TGCGCCAGCAGCTTGGGAGGTGGACTGAGAGAGACCCAGTACTTC. This codes for CASSLGGGLRETQYF. The whole variable domain, remainder taken from reference TRBV5-1 and TRBJ2-5, is KAGVTQTPRYLIKTRGQQVTLSCSPISGHRSVSWYQQTPGQGLQFLFEYFSETQRNKGNFPGRFSGRQFSNSRSEMNVSTLELGDSALYLCASSLGGGLRETQYFGPGTRLLVL.

The chain carries TRBV2 and TRBJ1-5; D perhaps matches TRBD1 (6 bases). Trimming removed 2 bases at V and 5 bases at J, with 13 bases between. The CDR3 extends over 15 amino acids. Germline CDR1 reads SNHLY; CDR2 reads FYNNEI. The CDR3 loop reads CASSETGGADQPQHF. CDR3 nucleotide sequence: TGTGCCAGCAGTGAAACGGGGGGCGCGGATCAGCCCCAGCATTTT.

The chain recombines TRBV9 with TRBJ2-7, with 12 bases aligning to TRBD2. Germline lookup yields CDR1 SGDLS and CDR2 YYNGEE. The CDR3 has 15 residues. The junction had 7 bases not matched to a gene; V was cut back by 4 bases and J by 5 bases. CDR3 bases: TGTGCCAGCAGCCCCCTAGCGGGAGGGCCTAACGAGCAGTACTTC. Translation gives CASSPLAGGPNEQYF.

This clone has a single count. The chain recombines TRBV5-1 with TRBJ1-1; perhaps TRBD1 as D (6 bases). V was trimmed by 0 bases and J by 0 bases, leaving 12 bases between them. The CDR3 runs to 16 residues. The germline V gene encodes CDR1 SGHRS and CDR2 YFSETQ. CDR3 residues: CASSLATGIMNTEAFF. The CDR3, as DNA: TGCGCCAGCAGCTTGGCCACAGGGATTATGAACACTGAAGCTTTCTTT.

This clone showed up just once. DNA for the CDR3: TGTGCCAGCAGCTTAGAGAGCACCGGGGAGCTGTTTTTT. Protein sequence: CASSLESTGELFF. This rearrangement joins TRBV7-3 to TRBJ2-2; D is unresolved. Trimming left V 2 bases short and J 4 bases short, with 5 bases between. The germline V gene encodes CDR1 SGHTA and CDR2 FQGTGA. There are 13 residues in the CDR3. Supplemented by reference TRBV7-3 and TRBJ2-2, the full variable domain reads GAGVSQTPSNKVTEKGKYVELRCDPISGHTALYWYRQSLGQGPEFLIYFQGTGAADDSGLPNDRFFAVRPEGSVSTLKIQRTERGDSAVYLCASSLESTGELFFGEGSRLTVL.

The chain is built from TRBV9 and TRBJ1-3, with TRBD1 identical over 9 bases. V trimming: 4 bases; J trimming: 4 bases; junction bases outside the gene matches: 3. This CDR3 region has 14 residues. The germline V gene has CDR1 SGDLS and CDR2 YYNGEE. The CDR3 DNA is TGTGCCAGCAGCACCGGGACAGGGGGAAACACCATATATTTT. Encoded protein: CASSTGTGGNTIYF.